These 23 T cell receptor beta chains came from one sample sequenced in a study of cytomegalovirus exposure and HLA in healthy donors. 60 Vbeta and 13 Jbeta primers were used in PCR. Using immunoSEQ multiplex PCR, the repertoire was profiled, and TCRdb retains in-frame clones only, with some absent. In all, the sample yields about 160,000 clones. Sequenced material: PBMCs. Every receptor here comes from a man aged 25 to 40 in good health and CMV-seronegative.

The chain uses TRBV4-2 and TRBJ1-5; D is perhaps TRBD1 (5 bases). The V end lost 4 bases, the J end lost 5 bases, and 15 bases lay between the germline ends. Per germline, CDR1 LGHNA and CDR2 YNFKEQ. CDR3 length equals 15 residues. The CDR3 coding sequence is TGTGCCAGCAGCCGGGAGTCGGAGGGACATCAGCCCCAGCATTTT. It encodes CASSRESEGHQPQHF.

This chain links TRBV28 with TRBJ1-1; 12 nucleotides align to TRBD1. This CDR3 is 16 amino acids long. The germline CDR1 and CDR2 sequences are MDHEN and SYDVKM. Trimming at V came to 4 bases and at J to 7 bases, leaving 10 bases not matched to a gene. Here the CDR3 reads CASSSSRDRGQGEAFF. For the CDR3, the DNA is TGTGCCAGCAGTTCCAGCCGGGACAGGGGGCAGGGTGAAGCTTTCTTT.

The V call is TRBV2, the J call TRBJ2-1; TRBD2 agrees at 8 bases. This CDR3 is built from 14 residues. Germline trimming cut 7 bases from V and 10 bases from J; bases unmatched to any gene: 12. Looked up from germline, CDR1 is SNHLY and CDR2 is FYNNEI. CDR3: CASMIASGYWEQFF. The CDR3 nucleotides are TGTGCCAGCATGATCGCTAGCGGGTATTGGGAGCAGTTCTTC.

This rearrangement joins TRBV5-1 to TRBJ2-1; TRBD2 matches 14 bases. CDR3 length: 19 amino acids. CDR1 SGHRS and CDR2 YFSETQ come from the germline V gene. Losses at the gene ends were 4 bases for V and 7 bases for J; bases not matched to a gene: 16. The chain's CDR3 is CASSPWTSGRRQILNEQFF. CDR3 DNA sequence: TGCGCCAGCAGCCCCTGGACTAGCGGGAGGCGTCAGATACTTAATGAGCAGTTCTTC. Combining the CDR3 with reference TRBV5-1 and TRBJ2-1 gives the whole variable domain KAGVTQTPRYLIKTRGQQVTLSCSPISGHRSVSWYQQTPGQGLQFLFEYFSETQRNKGNFPGRFSGRQFSNSRSEMNVSTLELGDSALYLCASSPWTSGRRQILNEQFFGPGTRLTVL.

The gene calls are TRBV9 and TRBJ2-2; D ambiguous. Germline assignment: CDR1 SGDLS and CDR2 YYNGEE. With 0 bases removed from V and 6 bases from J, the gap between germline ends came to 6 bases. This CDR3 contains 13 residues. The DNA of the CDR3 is TGTGCCAGCAGCGTAGTGTCCGCCGGGGAGCTGTTTTTT. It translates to CASSVVSAGELFF.

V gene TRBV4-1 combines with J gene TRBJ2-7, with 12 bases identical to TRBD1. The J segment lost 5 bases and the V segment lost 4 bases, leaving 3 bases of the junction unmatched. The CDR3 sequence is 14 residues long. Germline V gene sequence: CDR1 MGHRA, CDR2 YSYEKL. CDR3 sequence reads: CASSRGQGADEQYF. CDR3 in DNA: TGCGCCAGCAGCCGGGGACAGGGGGCGGACGAGCAGTACTTC.

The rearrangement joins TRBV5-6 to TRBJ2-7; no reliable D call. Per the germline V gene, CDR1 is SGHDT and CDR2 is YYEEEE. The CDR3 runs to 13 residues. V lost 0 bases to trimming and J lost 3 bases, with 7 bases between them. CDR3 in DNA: TGTGCCAGCAGCTTGGATCGGTACTACGAGCAGTACTTC. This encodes CASSLDRYYEQYF.

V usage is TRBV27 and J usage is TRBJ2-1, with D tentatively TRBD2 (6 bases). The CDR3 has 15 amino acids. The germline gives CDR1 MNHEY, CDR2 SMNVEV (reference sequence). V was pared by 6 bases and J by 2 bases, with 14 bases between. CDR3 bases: TGTGCCAGCAGAAGCGGGTCTATTACCTACAATGAGCAGTTCTTC. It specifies CASRSGSITYNEQFF.

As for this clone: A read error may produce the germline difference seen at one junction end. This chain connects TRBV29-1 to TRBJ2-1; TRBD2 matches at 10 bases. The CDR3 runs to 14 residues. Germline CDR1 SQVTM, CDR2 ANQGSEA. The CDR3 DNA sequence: TGCAGCGTGGGTAGCGGGAGGACCTATAATGAGCAGTTCTTC. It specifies CSVGSGRTYNEQFF.

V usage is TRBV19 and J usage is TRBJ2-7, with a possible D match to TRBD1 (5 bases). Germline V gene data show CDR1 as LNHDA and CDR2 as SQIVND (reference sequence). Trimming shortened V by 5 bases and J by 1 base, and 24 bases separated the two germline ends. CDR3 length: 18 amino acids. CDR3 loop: CASSRRLTSGQDSYEQYF. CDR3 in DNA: TGTGCCAGTAGTCGAAGATTAACGTCAGGGCAGGATTCCTACGAGCAGTACTTC.

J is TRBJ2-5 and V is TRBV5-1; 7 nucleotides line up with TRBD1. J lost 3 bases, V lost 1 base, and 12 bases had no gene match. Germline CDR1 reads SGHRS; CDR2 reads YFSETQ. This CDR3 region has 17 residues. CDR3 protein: CASSLSPGTVGKETQYF. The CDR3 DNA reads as TGCGCCAGCAGCTTGTCGCCTGGGACAGTCGGAAAAGAGACCCAGTACTTC.

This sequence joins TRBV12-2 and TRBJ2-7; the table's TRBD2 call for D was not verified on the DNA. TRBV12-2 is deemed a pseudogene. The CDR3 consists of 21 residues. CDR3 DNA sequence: TGTGCAAGTCGCTTAGCGCAGCCGATTCTGAGGACTAGCGCTCAAATCTACGAGCAGTACTTC. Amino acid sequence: CASRLAQPILRTSAQIYEQYF.

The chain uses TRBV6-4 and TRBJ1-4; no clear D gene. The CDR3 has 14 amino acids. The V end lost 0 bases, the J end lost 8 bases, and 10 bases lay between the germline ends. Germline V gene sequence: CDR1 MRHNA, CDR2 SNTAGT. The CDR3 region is CASSDSPSGEKLFF. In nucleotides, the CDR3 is TGTGCCAGCAGTGACTCGCCTAGTGGAGAAAAACTGTTTTTT.

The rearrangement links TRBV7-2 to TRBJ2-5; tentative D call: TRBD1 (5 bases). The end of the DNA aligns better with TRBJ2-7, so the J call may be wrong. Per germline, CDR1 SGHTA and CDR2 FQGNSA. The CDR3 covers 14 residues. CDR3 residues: CASSPAPDNYEQYF. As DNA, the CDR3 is TGTGCCAGCAGCCCTGCCCCGGACAACTACGAGCAGTACTTC.

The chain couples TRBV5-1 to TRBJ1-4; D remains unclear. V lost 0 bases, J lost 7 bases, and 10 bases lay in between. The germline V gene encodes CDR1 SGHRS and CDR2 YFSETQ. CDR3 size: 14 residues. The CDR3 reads CASSLEESSEKLFF. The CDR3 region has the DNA TGCGCCAGCAGCTTGGAAGAGTCCTCTGAAAAACTGTTTTTT.

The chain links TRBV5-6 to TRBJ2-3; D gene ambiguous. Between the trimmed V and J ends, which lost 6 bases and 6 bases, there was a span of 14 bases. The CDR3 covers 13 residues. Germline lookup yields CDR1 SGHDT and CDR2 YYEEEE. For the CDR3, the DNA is TGTGCCAGCAACCCGTCGGTTTCCGATACGCAGTATTTT. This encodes CASNPSVSDTQYF. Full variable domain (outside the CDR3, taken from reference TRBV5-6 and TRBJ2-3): DAGVTQSPTHLIKTRGQQVTLRCSPKSGHDTVSWYQQALGQGPQFIFQYYEEEERQRGNFPDRFSGHQFPNYSSELNVNALLLGDSALYLCASNPSVSDTQYFGPGTRLTVL.

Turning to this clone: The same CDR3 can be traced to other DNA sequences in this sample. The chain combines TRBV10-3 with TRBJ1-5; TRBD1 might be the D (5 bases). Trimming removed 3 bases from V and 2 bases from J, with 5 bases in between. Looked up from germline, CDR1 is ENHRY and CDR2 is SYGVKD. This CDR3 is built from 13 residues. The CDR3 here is CAISEGGNQPQHF. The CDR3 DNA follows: TGTGCCATCAGTGAAGGGGGCAATCAGCCCCAGCATTTT.

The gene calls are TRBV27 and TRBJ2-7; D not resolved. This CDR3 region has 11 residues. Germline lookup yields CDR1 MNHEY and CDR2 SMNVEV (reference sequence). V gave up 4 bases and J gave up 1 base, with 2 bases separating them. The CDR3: CASSSSYEQYF. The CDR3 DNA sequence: TGTGCCAGCAGTTCTTCCTACGAGCAGTACTTC.

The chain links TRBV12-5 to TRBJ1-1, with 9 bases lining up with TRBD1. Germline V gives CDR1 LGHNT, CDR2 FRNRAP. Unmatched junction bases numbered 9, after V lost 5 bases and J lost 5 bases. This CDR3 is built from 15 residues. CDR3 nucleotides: TGTGCTAGTGGTCCATGGGACAGGGTATCGACTGAAGCTTTCTTT. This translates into CASGPWDRVSTEAFF.

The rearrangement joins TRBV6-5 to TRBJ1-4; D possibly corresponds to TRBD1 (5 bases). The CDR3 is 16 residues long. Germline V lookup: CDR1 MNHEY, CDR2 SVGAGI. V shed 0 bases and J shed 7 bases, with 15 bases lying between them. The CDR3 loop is CASSYSRAVGSEKLFF. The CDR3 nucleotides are TGTGCCAGCAGTTACTCCAGGGCAGTAGGATCTGAAAAACTGTTTTTT.

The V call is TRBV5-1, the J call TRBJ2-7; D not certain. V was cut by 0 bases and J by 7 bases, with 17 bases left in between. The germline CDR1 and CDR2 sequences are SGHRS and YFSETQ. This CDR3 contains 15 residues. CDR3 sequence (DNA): TGCGCCAGCAGCTTGGTGGAGTTTGCTACCGATGAGCAGTACTTC. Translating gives CASSLVEFATDEQYF.

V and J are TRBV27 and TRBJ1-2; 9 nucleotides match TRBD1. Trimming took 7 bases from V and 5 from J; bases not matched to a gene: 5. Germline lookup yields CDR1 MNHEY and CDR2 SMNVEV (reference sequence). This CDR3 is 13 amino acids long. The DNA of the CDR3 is TGTGCCAGCACCCCGGGACAGGGATATGGCTACACCTTC. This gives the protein CASTPGQGYGYTF.

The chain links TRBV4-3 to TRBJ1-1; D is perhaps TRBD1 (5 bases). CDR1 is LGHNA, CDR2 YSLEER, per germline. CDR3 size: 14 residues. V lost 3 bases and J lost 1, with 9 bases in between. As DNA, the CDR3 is TGCGCCAGCAGCCAGGCGACAGAGAACACTGAAGCTTTCTTT. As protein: CASSQATENTEAFF.